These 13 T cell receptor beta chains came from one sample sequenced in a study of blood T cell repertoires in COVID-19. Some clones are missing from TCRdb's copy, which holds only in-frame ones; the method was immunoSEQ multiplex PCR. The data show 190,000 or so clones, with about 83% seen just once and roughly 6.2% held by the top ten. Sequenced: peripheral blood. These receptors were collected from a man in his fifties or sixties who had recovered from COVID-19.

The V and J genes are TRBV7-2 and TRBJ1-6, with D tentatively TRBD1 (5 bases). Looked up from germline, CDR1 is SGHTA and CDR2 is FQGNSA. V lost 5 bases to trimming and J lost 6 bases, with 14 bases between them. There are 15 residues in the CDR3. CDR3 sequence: CASSAQGWGNSPLHF. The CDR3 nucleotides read TGTGCCAGCAGCGCGCAGGGTTGGGGTAATTCACCCCTCCACTTT.

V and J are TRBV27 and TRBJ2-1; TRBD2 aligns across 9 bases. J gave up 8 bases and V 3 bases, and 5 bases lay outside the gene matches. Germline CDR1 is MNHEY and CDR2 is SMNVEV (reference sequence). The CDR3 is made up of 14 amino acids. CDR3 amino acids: CASSFVVAGDEQFF. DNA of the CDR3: TGTGCCAGCAGTTTTGTGGTAGCGGGAGATGAGCAGTTCTTC.

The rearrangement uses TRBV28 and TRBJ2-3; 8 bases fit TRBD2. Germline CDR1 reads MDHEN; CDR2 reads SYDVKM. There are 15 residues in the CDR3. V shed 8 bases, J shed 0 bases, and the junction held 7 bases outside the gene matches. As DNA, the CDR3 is TGTGCCAGCTCGCGGGGGGCAGGTAGCACAGATACGCAGTATTTT. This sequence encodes CASSRGAGSTDTQYF. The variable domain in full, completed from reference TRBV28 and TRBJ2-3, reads DVKVTQSSRYLVKRTGEKVFLECVQDMDHENMFWYRQDPGLGLRLIYFSYDVKMKEKGDIPEGYSVSREKKERFSLILESASTNQTSMYLCASSRGAGSTDTQYFGPGTRLTVL.

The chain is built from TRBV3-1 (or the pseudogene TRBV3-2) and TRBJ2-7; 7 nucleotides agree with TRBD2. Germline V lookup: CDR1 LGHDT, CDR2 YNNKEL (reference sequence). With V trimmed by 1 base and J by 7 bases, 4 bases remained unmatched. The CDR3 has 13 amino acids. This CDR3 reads CASSQAGGREQYF. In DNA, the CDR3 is TGTGCCAGCAGCCAAGCGGGGGGAAGGGAGCAGTACTTC.

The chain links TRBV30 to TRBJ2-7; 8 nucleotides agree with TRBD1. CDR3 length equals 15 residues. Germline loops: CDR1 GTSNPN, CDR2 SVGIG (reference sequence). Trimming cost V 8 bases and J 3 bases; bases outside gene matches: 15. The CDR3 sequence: CALGPAGGYLYEQYF. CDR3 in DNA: TGTGCCCTGGGCCCCGCAGGGGGCTACCTCTACGAGCAGTACTTC.

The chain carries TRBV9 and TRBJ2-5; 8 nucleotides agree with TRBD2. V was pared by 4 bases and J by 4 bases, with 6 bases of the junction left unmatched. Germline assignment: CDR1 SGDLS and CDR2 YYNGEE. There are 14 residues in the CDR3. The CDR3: CASSSGLAGETQYF. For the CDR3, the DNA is TGTGCCAGCAGCTCTGGACTAGCAGGAGAGACCCAGTACTTC.

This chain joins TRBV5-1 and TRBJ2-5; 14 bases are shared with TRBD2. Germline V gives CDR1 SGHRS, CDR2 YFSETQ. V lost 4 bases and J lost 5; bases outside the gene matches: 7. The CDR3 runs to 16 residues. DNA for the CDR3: TGCGCCAGCAGCCCGGGGACTAGCGGGGGTTGGGAGACCCAGTACTTC. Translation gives CASSPGTSGGWETQYF.

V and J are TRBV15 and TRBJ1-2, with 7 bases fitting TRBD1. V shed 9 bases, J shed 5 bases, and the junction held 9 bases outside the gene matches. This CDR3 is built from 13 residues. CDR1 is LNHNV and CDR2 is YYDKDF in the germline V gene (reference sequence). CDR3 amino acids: CATTRGTAYGYTF. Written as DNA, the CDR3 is TGTGCCACGACCAGGGGGACAGCATATGGCTACACCTTC.

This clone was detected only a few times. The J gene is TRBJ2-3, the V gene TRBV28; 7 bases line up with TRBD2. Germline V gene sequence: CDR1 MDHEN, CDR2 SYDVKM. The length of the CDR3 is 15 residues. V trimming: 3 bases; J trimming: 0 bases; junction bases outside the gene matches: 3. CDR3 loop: CASSFSGMSTDTQYF. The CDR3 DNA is TGTGCCAGCAGTTTCAGCGGGATGAGCACAGATACGCAGTATTTT.

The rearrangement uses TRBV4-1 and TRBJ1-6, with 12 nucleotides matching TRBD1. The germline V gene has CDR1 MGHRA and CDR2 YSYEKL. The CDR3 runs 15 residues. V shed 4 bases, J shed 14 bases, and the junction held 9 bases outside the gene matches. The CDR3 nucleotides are TGCGCCAGCAGCCCGGGACAGGGGGCCCCCTCCGCCCTCCACTTT. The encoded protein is CASSPGQGAPSALHF.

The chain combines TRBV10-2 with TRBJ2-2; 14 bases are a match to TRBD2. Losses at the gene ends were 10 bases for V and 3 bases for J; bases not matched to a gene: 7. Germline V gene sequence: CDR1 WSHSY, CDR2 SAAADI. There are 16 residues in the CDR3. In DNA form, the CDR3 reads TGCGCCATCCCGACTAGCGGGAGGGCCGACACCGGGGAGCTGTTTTTT. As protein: CAIPTSGRADTGELFF.

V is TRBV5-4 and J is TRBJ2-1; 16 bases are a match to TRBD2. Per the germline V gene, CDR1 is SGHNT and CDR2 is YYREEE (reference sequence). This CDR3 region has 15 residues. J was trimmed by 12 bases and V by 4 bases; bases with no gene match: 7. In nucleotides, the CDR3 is TGTGCCAGCAGCCCACCGGGACTAGCGGGAGGGGGGCAGTTCTTC. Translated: CASSPPGLAGGGQFF.

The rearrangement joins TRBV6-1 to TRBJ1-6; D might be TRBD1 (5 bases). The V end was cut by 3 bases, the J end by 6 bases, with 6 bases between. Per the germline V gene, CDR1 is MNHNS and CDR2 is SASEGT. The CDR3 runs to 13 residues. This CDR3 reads CASSETVNSPLHF. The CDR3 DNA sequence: TGTGCCAGCAGTGAGACAGTTAATTCACCCCTCCACTTT.